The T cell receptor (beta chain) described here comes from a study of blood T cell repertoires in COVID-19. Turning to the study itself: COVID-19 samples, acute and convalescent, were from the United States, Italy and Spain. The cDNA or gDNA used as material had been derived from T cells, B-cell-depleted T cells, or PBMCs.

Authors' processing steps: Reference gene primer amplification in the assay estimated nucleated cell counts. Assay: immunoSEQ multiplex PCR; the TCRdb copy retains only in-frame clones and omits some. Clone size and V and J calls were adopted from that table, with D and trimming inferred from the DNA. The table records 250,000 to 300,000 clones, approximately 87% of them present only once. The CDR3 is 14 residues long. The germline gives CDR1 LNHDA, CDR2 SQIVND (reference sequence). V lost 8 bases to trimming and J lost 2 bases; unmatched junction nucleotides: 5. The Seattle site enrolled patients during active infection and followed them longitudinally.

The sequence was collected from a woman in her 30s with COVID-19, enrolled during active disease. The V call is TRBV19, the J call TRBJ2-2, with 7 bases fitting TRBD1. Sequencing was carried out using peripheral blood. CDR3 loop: CASCRDRNTGELFF. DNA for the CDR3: TGTGCCAGTTGCCGGGACAGAAACACCGGGGAGCTGTTTTTT.